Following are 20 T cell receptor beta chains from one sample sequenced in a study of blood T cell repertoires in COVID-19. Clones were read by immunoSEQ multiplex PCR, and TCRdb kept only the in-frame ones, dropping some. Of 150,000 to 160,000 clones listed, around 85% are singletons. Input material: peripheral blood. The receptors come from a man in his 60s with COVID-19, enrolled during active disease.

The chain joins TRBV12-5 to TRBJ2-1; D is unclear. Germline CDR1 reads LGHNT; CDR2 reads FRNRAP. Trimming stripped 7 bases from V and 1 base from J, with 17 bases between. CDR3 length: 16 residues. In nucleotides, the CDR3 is TGTGCTAGTGACCCCCCCGGTGCGTTGTCCTACAATGAGCAGTTCTTC. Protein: CASDPPGALSYNEQFF.

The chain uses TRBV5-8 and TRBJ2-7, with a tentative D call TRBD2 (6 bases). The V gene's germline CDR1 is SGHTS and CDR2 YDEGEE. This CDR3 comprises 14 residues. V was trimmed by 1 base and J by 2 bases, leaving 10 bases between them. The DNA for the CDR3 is TGTGCCAGCAGCTTGCGGGGGTCTACCTACGAGCAGTACTTC. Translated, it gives CASSLRGSTYEQYF.

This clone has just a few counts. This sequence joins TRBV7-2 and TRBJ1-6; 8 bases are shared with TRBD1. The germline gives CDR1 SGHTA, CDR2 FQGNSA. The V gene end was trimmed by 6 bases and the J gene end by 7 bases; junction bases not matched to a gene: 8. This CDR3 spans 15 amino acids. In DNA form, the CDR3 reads TGTGCCAGCAGACCCCAGGGGGCGCAGAATTCACCCCTCCACTTT. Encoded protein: CASRPQGAQNSPLHF.

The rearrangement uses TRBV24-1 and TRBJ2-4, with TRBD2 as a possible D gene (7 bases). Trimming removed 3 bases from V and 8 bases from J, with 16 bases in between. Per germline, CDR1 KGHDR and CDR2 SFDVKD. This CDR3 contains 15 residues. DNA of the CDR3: TGTGCCACCAGTGATAGCGGGACAACCCTAGACATTCAGTACTTC. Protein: CATSDSGTTLDIQYF.

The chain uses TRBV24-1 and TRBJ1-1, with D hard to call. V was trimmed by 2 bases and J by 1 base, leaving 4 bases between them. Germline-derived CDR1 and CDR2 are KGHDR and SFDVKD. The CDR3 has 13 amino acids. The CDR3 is CATSDSGNTEAFF. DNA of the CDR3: TGTGCCACCAGTGATTCGGGGAACACTGAAGCTTTCTTT.

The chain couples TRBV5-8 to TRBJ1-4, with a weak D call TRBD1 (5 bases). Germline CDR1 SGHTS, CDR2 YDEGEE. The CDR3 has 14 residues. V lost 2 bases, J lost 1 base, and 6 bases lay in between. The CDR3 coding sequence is TGTGCCAGCAGCTTCGGGGGAACTAATGAAAAACTGTTTTTT. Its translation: CASSFGGTNEKLFF.

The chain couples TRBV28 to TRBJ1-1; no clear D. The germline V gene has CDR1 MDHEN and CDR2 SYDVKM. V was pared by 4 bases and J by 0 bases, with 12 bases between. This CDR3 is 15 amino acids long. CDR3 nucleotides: TGTGCCAGCAGTTCCCCCCTACGATTGAACACTGAAGCTTTCTTT. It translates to CASSSPLRLNTEAFF.

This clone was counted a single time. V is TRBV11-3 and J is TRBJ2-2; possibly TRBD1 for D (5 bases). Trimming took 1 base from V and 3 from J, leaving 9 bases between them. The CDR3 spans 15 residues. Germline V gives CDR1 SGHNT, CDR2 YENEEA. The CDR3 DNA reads TGTGCCAGCAGCTTAGGGGTAGGGGACACCGGGGAGCTGTTTTTT. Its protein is CASSLGVGDTGELFF.

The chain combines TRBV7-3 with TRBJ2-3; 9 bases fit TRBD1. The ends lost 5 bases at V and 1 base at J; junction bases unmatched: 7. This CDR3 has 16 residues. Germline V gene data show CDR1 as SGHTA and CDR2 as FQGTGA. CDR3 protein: CASSLGTGSGTDTQYF. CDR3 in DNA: TGTGCCAGCAGCCTGGGGACAGGGAGCGGCACAGATACGCAGTATTTT.

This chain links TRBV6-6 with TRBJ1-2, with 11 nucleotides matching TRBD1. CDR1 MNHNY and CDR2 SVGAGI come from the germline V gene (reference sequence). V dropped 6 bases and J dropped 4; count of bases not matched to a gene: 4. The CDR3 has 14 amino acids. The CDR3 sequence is CASRDGTGGYGYTF. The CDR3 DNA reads TGTGCCAGCAGGGACGGGACAGGGGGCTATGGCTACACCTTC.

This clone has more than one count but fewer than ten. The CDR3 loop is CASSYVATRQPQHF. The CDR3 nucleotides read TGTGCCAGCAGTTACGTGGCGACTCGGCAGCCCCAGCATTTT. The chain carries TRBV6-2 or TRBV6-3 and TRBJ1-5, with D hard to call. V was pared by 2 bases and J by 7 bases, with 12 bases between. From germline, CDR1 is MNHEY and CDR2 SVGEGT. The CDR3 sequence is 14 residues long.

The CDR3 reads CASSLQHPSYEKLFF. CDR3 DNA: TGTGCCAGCAGTCTTCAACATCCGTCCTATGAAAAACTGTTTTTT. V usage is TRBV2 and J usage is TRBJ1-4, with unresolved D. Trimming pared 5 bases from V and 6 bases from J, leaving 16 bases between. Germline loops: CDR1 SNHLY, CDR2 FYNNEI. The CDR3 loop spans 15 amino acids. Filled out from reference TRBV2 and TRBJ1-4, the complete variable domain reads EPEVTQTPSHQVTQMGQEVILRCVPISNHLYFYWYRQILGQKVEFLVSFYNNEISEKSEIFDDQFSVERPDGSNFTLKIRSTKLEDSAMYFCASSLQHPSYEKLFFGSGTQLSVL.

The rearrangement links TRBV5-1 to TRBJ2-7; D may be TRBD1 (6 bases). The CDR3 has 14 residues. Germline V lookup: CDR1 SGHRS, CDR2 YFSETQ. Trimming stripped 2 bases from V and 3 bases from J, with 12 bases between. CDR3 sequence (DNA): TGCGCCAGCAGCTTCGGACAGAGTCTCTACGAGCAGTACTTC. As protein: CASSFGQSLYEQYF.

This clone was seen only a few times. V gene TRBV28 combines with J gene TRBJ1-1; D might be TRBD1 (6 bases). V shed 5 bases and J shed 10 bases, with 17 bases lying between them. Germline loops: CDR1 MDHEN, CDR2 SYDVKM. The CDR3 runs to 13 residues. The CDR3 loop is CASSPGTPRGAFF. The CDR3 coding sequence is TGTGCCAGCAGTCCCGGGACACCCAGGGGAGCTTTCTTT.

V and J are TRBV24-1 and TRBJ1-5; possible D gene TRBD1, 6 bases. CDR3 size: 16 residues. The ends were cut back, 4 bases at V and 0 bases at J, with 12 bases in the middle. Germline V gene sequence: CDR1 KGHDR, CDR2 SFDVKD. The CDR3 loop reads CATSDGGTTSNQPQHF. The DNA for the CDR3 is TGTGCCACCAGTGACGGTGGGACAACTAGCAATCAGCCCCAGCATTTT.

For the CDR3, the DNA is TGCGCCAGCAGCCCCCGACAGGGGGTAGACAATGAGCAGTTCTTC. The encoded protein is CASSPRQGVDNEQFF. The V gene is TRBV4-1, the J gene TRBJ2-1; TRBD1 agrees at 9 bases. The length of the CDR3 is 15 residues. V trimming: 4 bases; J trimming: 5 bases; junction bases outside the gene matches: 6. Looked up from germline, CDR1 is MGHRA and CDR2 is YSYEKL.

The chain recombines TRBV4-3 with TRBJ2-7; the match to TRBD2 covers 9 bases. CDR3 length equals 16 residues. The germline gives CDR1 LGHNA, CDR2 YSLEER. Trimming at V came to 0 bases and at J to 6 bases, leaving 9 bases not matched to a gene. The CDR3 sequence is CASSQEIGGRGVEQYF. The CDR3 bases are TGCGCCAGCAGCCAAGAAATCGGCGGGAGGGGGGTCGAGCAGTACTTC.

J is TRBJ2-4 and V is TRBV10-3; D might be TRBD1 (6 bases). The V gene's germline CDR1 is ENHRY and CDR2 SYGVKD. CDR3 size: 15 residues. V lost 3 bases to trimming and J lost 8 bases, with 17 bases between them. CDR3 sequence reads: CAISDHGQRGDIQYF. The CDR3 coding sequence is TGTGCCATCAGTGATCACGGACAGAGAGGGGACATTCAGTACTTC.

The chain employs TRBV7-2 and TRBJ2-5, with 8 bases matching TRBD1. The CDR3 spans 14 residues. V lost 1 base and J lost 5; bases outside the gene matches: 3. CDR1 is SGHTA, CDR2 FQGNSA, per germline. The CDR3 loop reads CASSLDYRGETQYF. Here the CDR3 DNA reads TGTGCCAGCAGCTTAGATTACAGGGGGGAGACCCAGTACTTC.

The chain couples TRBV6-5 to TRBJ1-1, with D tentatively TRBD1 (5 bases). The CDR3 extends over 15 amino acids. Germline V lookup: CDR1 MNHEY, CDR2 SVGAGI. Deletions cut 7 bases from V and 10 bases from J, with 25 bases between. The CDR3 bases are TGTGCCAGCATGACGGGGCCGACCCGGGACTGGGCAGCTTTCTTT. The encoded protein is CASMTGPTRDWAAFF.